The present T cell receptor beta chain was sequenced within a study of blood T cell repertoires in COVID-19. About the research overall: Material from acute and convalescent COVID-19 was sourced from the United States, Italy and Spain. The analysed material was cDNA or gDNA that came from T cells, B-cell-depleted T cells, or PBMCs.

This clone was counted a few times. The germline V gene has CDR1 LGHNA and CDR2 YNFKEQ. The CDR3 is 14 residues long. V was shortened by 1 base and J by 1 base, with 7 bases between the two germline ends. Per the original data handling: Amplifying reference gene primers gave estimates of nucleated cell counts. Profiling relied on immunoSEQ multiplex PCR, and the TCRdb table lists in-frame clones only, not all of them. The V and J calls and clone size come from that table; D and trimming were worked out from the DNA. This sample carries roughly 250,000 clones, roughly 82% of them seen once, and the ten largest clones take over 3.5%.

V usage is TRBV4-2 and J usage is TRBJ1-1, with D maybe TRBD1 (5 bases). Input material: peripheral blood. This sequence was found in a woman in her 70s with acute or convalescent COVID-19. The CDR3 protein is CASSQGQRNTEAFF. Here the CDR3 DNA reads TGTGCCAGCAGCCAAGGACAGAGGAACACTGAAGCTTTCTTT.